This is a list of T cell receptor beta chains from one sample in a study of post-analysis software for immune sequencing data. One entry per CDR3 protein, called by TCRdb with MiXCR from the PCR reads. Among about half a million distinct CDR3 sequences listed, 40% to 55% were seen once. Sequencing was performed on blood. Receptors originate from a girl under 18 with multiple sclerosis. The conserved cysteine and the conserved F or W are not part of the CDR3 here.

TRBJ1-2 TRBV25-1 12 ASSDVTRGYGYT
TRBJ2-3 TRBV7-9 13 ASSFGRGTTDTQY
TRBJ1-4 TRBV18 14 ASSPGQGSWGEKLF
TRBJ2-3 TRBV9 15 ASSVGGGVATRDTQY
TRBJ1-1 TRBV28 14 ASRPMGQGERVGAF
TRBJ2-3 TRBV10-3 15 AISESPGGSRTDTQY
TRBJ2-7 TRBV28 11 ASSSPEGYEQY
TRBJ2-1 TRBV3-1 15 ASSPYEGLAGGNEQF
TRBJ1-4 TRBV5-1 11 ASGDRVDEKLF
TRBJ1-1 TRBV25-1 12 ASSDAGARTEAF
TRBJ2-5 TRBV9 13 ASSVGGGQGETQY